This TCR beta chain is from a study of CD8 T cells in ankylosing spondylitis. Overall study findings and caveats: One TCR beta motif, made up of roughly eight highly homologous variants, appeared characteristic of ankylosing spondylitis blood. Significant enrichment of disease-linked clones was reported in matched ankylosing spondylitis synovial fluid. With a CD8+ phenotype, disease-linked clones were relatively rare in peripheral blood. Certain motif variants had earlier been reported in reactive arthritis synovial fluid and blood.

This clonotype was seen more than once but under ten times. What it binds is not known. The CDR3 length is 13 residues. J gave up 5 bases and V 5 bases, and 3 bases lay outside the gene matches. CDR1 is DFQATT, CDR2 SNEGSKA, per germline (reference sequence). A single record per CDR3 protein comes from TCRdb applying MiXCR to the 5' RACE reads. The sample lists a few hundred thousand distinct CDR3 sequences, approximately 8% seen once, with about 14% in the top ten. The chain joins TRBV20-1 to TRBJ2-1; 10 bases align to TRBD2. The sequence derives from a male donor with ankylosing spondylitis. The sequenced material came from blood, either unsorted or a sorted T cell fraction (not recorded which). In DNA, the CDR3 is TGCAGTGCTTCTAGCGGGAGCCACAATGAGCAGTTCTTC. The encoded protein is CSASSGSHNEQFF.